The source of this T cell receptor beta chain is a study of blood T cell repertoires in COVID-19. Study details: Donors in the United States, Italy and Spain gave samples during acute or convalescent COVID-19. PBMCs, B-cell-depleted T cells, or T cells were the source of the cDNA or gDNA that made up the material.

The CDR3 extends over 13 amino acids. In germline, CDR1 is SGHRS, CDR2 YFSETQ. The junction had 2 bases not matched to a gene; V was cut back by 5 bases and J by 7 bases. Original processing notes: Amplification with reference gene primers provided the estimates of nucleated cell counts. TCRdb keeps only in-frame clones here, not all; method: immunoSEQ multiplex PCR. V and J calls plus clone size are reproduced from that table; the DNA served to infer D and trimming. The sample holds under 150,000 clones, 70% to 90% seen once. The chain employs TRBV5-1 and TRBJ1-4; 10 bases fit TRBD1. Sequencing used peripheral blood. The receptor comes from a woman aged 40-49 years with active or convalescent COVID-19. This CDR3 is CASSGTGAEKLFF. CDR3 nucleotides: TGCGCCAGCAGTGGGACAGGGGCTGAAAAACTGTTTTTT. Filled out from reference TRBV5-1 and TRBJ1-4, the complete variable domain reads KAGVTQTPRYLIKTRGQQVTLSCSPISGHRSVSWYQQTPGQGLQFLFEYFSETQRNKGNFPGRFSGRQFSNSRSEMNVSTLELGDSALYLCASSGTGAEKLFFGSGTQLSVL.